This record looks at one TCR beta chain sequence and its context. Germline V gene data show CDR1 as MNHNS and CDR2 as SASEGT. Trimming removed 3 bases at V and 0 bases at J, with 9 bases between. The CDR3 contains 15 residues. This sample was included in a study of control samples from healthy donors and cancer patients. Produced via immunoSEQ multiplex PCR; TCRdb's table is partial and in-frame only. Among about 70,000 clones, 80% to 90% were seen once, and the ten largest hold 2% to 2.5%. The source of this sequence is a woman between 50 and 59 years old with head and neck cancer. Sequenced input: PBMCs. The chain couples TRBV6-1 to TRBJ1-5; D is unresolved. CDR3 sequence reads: CASSEFGPSNQPQHF. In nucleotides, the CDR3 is TGTGCCAGCAGTGAGTTTGGGCCTAGCAATCAGCCCCAGCATTTT.